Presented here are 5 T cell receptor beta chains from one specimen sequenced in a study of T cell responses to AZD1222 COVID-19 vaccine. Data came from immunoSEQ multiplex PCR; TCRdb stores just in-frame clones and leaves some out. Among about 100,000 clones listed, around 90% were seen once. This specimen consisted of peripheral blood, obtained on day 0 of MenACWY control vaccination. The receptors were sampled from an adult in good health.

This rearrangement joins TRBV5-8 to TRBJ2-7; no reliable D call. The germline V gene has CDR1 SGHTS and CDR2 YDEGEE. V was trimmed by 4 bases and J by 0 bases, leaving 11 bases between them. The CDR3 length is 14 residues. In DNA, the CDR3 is TGTGCCAGCAGCCGGACCCCGTTCTCCTACGAGCAGTACTTC. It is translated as CASSRTPFSYEQYF.

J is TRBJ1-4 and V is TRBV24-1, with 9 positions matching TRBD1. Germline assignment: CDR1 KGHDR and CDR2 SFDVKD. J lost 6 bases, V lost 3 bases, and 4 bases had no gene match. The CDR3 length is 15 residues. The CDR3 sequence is CATSDAGQGDEKLFF. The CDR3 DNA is TGTGCCACCAGTGATGCGGGACAGGGAGATGAAAAACTGTTTTTT.

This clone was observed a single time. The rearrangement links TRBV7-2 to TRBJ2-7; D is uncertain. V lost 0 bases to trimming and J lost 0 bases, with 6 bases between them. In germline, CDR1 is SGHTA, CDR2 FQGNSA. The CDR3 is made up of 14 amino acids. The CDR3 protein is CASSLAGSSYEQYF. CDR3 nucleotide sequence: TGTGCCAGCAGCTTAGCCGGAAGCTCCTACGAGCAGTACTTC.

The CDR3 nucleotides read TGCGCCAGCAGCCAAGGGCCACGTAATCAGCCCCAGCATTTT. It translates to CASSQGPRNQPQHF. The chain joins TRBV4-1 to TRBJ1-5; D is uncertain. V was pared by 1 base and J by 4 bases, with 8 bases between. CDR1 is MGHRA, CDR2 YSYEKL, per germline. This CDR3 spans 14 amino acids.

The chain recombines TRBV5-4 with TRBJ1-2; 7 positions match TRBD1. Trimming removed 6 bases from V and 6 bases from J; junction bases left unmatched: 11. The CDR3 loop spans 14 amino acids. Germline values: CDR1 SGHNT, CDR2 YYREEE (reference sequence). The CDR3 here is CASTLQGGLDGYTF. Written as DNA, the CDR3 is TGTGCCAGCACCCTTCAAGGGGGCCTGGATGGCTACACCTTC.